These 15 T cell receptor beta chains share one sample of origin, sequenced in a study of beta chain features in type 1 diabetes. Notes on the study in general: In every one of the four CD4+ subsets, TCRB CDR3s were moderately but significantly shorter in Type 1 diabetes patients.

These receptors' targets are unknown. cDNA synthesis used the whole RNA isolate, giving expressed TCRB sequences. Produced via immunoSEQ multiplex PCR; TCRdb's table is partial and in-frame only. This sample has more than 100,000 clones; around 8.8% occur once, and the top ten carry approximately 0.7%. Sequenced sample: central memory CD4+ T cells from blood. These receptors all come from a young man with type 1 diabetes.

This clone appeared a few times. The chain combines TRBV2 with TRBJ1-5, with unresolved D. This CDR3 is 11 amino acids long. The V end lost 4 bases, the J end lost 13 bases, and 11 bases lay between the germline ends. In germline, CDR1 is SNHLY, CDR2 FYNNEI. The DNA of the CDR3 is TGTGCCAGCAGTGTCTCTGGCTCTCAGCATTTT. Translation: CASSVSGSQHF.

In its sample, this clone was seen a few times. This sequence joins TRBV28 and TRBJ1-2; maybe TRBD1 (5 bases). Trimming stripped 4 bases from V and 2 bases from J, with 17 bases between. This CDR3 contains 16 residues. The V gene's germline CDR1 is MDHEN and CDR2 SYDVKM. CDR3 nucleotides: TGTGCCAGCAGTTCAAGACTCGTGCCAGGGAACTATGGCTACACCTTC. The encoded protein is CASSSRLVPGNYGYTF.

The genes are TRBV11-2 and TRBJ2-1; 12 nucleotides match TRBD2. The CDR3 is 16 residues long. Trimming at V came to 1 base and at J to 5 bases, leaving 3 bases not matched to a gene. CDR1 is SGHAT and CDR2 is FQNNGV in the germline V gene. The CDR3 loop is CASSLGTSGGNNEQFF. CDR3 coding DNA: TGTGCCAGCAGCTTAGGAACTAGCGGGGGGAACAATGAGCAGTTCTTC.

The CDR3: CASSPRGYTEAFF. As DNA, the CDR3 is TGTGCCAGCAGCCCGAGGGGGTACACTGAAGCTTTCTTT. V gene TRBV11-1 combines with J gene TRBJ1-1; TRBD1 might be the D (6 bases). Trimming cost V 5 bases and J 3 bases, with 10 bases left between them. This CDR3 has 13 amino acids. From germline, CDR1 is SGHAT and CDR2 FQDESV (reference sequence).

The chain recombines TRBV29-1 with TRBJ2-1, with 9 bases that match TRBD1. Germline V gene lookup returns CDR1 SQVTM and CDR2 ANQGSEA. This CDR3 region has 12 residues. V shed 5 bases and J 10 bases; nucleotides not matched to a gene: 6. CDR3 residues: CSVNRGLGEQFF. The CDR3 DNA reads TGCAGCGTTAACAGGGGGCTAGGGGAGCAGTTCTTC.

This clone was detected only a few times. The CDR3 region is CASSPQGSGANVLTF. CDR3 sequence (DNA): TGTGCCAGCTCACCGCAGGGTTCTGGGGCCAACGTCCTGACTTTC. The rearrangement uses TRBV18 and TRBJ2-6, with a weak D call TRBD1 (5 bases). Deletions cut 3 bases from V and 1 base from J, with 7 bases between. CDR3 length: 15 amino acids. CDR1 is KGHSH, CDR2 LQKENI, per germline.

This clone was recorded a few times. This rearrangement joins TRBV2 to TRBJ1-5; D is unresolved. The CDR3 totals 12 residues. Germline V lookup: CDR1 SNHLY, CDR2 FYNNEI. V was shortened by 6 bases and J by 11 bases, with 14 bases between the two germline ends. This CDR3 reads CASSQEPGAQHF. The CDR3 DNA follows: TGTGCCAGCAGCCAAGAGCCCGGGGCCCAGCATTTT.

The chain joins TRBV29-1 to TRBJ1-3; 9 bases are a match to TRBD1. Germline V gene lookup returns CDR1 SQVTM and CDR2 ANQGSEA. This CDR3 region has 13 residues. Unmatched junction bases numbered 1, after V lost 4 bases and J lost 3 bases. CDR3 region: CSVGQGVGNTIYF. DNA of the CDR3: TGCAGCGTTGGACAGGGGGTTGGAAACACCATATATTTT.

This clone was counted only a few times. The CDR3 DNA is TGTGCCAGCAGCTTACGAGCTTCAGGTGCGAACAATTCACCCCTCCACTTT. The encoded protein is CASSLRASGANNSPLHF. V usage is TRBV7-2 and J usage is TRBJ1-6; D not resolved. Trimming took 2 bases from V and 7 from J, leaving 18 bases between them. The germline V gene has CDR1 SGHTA and CDR2 FQGNSA. The CDR3 covers 17 residues.

This sequence joins TRBV27 and TRBJ1-5; D gene uncertain. CDR3 length equals 15 residues. V lost 6 bases and J 4 bases, leaving 16 bases between the germline ends. The germline V gene encodes CDR1 MNHEY and CDR2 SMNVEV (reference sequence). As DNA, the CDR3 is TGTGCCAGCAGGCCTACGGGATGGGGAAATCAGCCCCAGCATTTT. It encodes CASRPTGWGNQPQHF.

The DNA of the CDR3 is TGTGCCAGCAGCACAGGACTAGCGGACTACAATGAGCAGTTCTTC. This gives the protein CASSTGLADYNEQFF. The V gene is TRBV5-4, the J gene TRBJ2-1; TRBD2 aligns across 10 bases. From germline, CDR1 is SGHNT and CDR2 YYREEE (reference sequence). V was pared by 4 bases and J by 3 bases, with 4 bases of the junction left unmatched. The length of the CDR3 is 15 residues.

A few counts support this clone. This chain connects TRBV6-5 to TRBJ2-3; TRBD2 is a possible D gene (5 bases). The CDR3 spans 15 residues. Per germline, CDR1 MNHEY and CDR2 SVGAGI. Trimming stripped 7 bases from V and 1 base from J, with 15 bases between. DNA of the CDR3: TGTGCCAGCACCCAACGGCCGAGGGGCACAGATACGCAGTATTTT. This translates into CASTQRPRGTDTQYF.

The chain's CDR3 is CAISASGTRSYEQYF. The DNA of the CDR3 is TGTGCCATCAGTGCTTCCGGGACTCGCTCCTACGAGCAGTACTTC. The gene calls are TRBV10-3 and TRBJ2-7; TRBD2 is a possible D gene (6 bases). CDR3 length: 15 amino acids. The germline V gene has CDR1 ENHRY and CDR2 SYGVKD. Trimming pared 4 bases from V and 0 bases from J, leaving 13 bases between.

This clone was seen a handful of times. The CDR3 region has the DNA TGTGCCAGCTCACCGGATAGGAGAGAAGCTTTCTTT. The encoded protein is CASSPDRREAFF. This rearrangement joins TRBV18 to TRBJ1-1; D gene ambiguous. CDR1 and CDR2 from the germline V gene are KGHSH and LQKENI. V lost 3 bases and J lost 8, with 10 bases in between. The CDR3 length is 12 residues.

The table lists this clone with a few counts. The chain recombines TRBV19 with TRBJ2-1, with D possibly TRBD1 on 5 matching bases. Per germline, CDR1 LNHDA and CDR2 SQIVND (reference sequence). This CDR3 is 15 amino acids long. The V gene lost 3 bases and the J gene lost 5 bases, with 14 bases spanning the gap. This CDR3 is CASSILDRQNNEQFF. The CDR3 DNA is TGTGCCAGTAGTATCCTCGATAGACAGAACAATGAGCAGTTCTTC.